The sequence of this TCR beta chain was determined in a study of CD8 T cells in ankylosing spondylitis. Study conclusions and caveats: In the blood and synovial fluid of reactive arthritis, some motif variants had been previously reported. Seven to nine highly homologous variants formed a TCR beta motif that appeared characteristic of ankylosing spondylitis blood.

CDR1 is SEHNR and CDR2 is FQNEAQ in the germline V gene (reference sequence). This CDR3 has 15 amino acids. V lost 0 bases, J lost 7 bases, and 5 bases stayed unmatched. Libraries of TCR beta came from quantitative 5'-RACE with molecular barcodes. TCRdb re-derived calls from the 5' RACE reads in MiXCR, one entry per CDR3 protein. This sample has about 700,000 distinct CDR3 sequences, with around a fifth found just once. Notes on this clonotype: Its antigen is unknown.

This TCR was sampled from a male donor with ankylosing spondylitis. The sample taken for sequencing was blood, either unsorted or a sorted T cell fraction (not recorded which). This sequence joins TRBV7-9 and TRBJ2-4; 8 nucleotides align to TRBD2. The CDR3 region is CASSLAVGLGNIQYF. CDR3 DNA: TGTGCCAGCAGCTTAGCTGTGGGACTAGGGAACATTCAGTACTTC. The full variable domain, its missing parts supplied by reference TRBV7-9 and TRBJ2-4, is DTGVSQNPRHKITKRGQNVTFRCDPISEHNRLYWYRQTLGQGPEFLTYFQNEAQLEKSRLLSDRFSAERPKGSFSTLEIQRTEQGDSAMYLCASSLAVGLGNIQYFGAGTRLSVL.